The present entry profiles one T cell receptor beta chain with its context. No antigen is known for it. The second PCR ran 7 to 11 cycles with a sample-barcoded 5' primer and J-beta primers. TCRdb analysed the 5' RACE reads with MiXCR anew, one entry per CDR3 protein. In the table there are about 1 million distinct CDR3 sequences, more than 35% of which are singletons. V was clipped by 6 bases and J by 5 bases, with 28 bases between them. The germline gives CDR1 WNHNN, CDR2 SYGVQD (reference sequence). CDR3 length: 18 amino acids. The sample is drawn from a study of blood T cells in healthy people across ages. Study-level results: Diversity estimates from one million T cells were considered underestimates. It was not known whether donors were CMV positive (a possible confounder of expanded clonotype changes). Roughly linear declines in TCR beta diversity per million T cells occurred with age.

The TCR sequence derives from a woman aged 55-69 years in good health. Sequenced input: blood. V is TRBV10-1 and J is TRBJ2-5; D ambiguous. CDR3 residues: CASRELLTKVAKAETQYF. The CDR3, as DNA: TGCGCCAGCAGAGAACTTCTAACTAAGGTGGCTAAGGCGGAGACCCAGTACTTC.